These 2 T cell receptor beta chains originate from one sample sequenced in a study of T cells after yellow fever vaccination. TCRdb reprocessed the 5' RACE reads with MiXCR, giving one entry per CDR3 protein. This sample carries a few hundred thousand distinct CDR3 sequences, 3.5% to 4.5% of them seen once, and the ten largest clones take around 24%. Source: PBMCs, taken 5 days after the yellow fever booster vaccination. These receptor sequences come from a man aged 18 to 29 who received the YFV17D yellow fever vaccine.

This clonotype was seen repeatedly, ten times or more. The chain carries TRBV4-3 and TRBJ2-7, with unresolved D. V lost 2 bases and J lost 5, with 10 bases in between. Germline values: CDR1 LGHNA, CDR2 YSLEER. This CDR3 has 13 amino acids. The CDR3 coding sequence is TGCGCCAGCAGCCAACCCGGCCTCGACGAGCAGTACTTC. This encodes CASSQPGLDEQYF.

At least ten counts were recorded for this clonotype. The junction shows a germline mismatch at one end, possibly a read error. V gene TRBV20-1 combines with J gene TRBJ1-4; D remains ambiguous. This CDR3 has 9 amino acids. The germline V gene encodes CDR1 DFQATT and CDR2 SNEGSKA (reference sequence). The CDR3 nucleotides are TGCAGCGTAACGAACCCGAGCCTCTTT. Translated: CSVTNPSLF.